This T cell receptor (beta chain) was sequenced in a study of T cell responses to AZD1222 COVID-19 vaccine. As for the study in general: Pooled samples include second doses given at about 4 or 12 weeks.

Method: immunoSEQ multiplex PCR; TCRdb's copy keeps in-frame clones and lacks some. Of 75,000 to 100,000 clones listed, about nine tenths were seen once; the top ten hold around 1.6%. On this clone itself: The antigen remains unidentified.

General study findings and limits: Nearly half of spike-specific TCRs reportedly go after variant regions that carry no mutations. It should be noted that donors were predominantly white British and more often female, and clonal diversity was possibly underestimated. CD4 TCRs associated with vaccination spanned spike, dominating at 160-218 and 743-854.

The V gene lost 0 bases and the J gene lost 5 bases, with 7 bases spanning the gap. This CDR3 contains 13 residues. Germline CDR1 and CDR2: SGHNT and YYREEE (reference sequence). The sequencing here drew on peripheral blood, taken on day 0 of AZD1222 vaccination. The sequence was obtained from an adult in good health. The V gene is TRBV5-4, the J gene TRBJ2-3; no clear D. The CDR3, as DNA: TGTGCCAGCAGCTTGGCGGGCCAAGATACGCAGTATTTT. This sequence encodes CASSLAGQDTQYF.